The sequence of this T cell receptor beta chain was determined in a study of blood T cell repertoires in COVID-19. Across the study: Whether acute or convalescent, the COVID-19 samples came from the United States, Italy and Spain.

Adults between about 18 and 95 years of age took part from 24 US areas. Clones were read by immunoSEQ multiplex PCR, and TCRdb kept only the in-frame ones, dropping some. The table shows 380,000 or so clones, with 80% to 90% occurring only once. CDR3 length equals 17 residues. Per the germline V gene, CDR1 is LGHDT and CDR2 is YNNKEL (reference sequence). Trimming cost V 4 bases and J 9 bases; bases outside gene matches: 12. The V call is TRBV3-1 (or the pseudogene TRBV3-2), the J call TRBJ1-6; 10 bases align to TRBD1. Sequencing was performed on PBMCs or T cells enriched from blood (not recorded which). The receptor comes from a man aged 25-40 years who had recovered from COVID-19. CDR3 protein: CASSLTSTTGGGSPLHF. The CDR3 nucleotides read TGTGCCAGCAGCCTGACCTCGACGACAGGGGGCGGTTCACCCCTCCACTTT.